What follows is one T cell receptor beta chain and its context. No cognate antigen has been identified for it. No much larger clone exists at a distance of one base, and base qualities are not known. One collaborating source in Seattle enrolled patients during active infection and followed them longitudinally through the course of disease. Collaborating institutions collected whole blood in K2EDTA tubes following their own protocols. For TCRbeta analysis, collaborators shipped samples as frozen whole blood, isolated PBMCs, or DNA extracted from either of those sample types. CDR1 and CDR2 were assigned from the germline V gene as SNHLY and FYNNEI. The CDR3, cysteine through phenylalanine, is 14 amino acids long. Only the CDR3 DNA is retained, 42 bases long and in frame from the first base. Trimming takes 7 bases off V and 0 bases off J; junction bases not matched to a gene: 2. The sample originates from a study of blood T cell repertoires in COVID-19 (dated by TCRdb to the early 2020s). Notes on the research overall: Samples covering the acute and convalescent phases of COVID-19 were provided by collaborators in the United States, Italy and Spain. The material from the prospective study consisted of cDNA or gDNA derived from T cells, B-cell-depleted T cells, or PBMCs. The dataset comprised deeply sampled blood TCRbeta repertoires from subjects exposed to, actively infected with, or recovered from COVID-19. A freely available public database, intended as a resource for researchers studying the immune response to SARS-CoV-2, is where the repertoires were released. The samples were drawn from the first 160 participants of the ongoing ImmuneRACE study and from 950 to 1,500 subjects provided by 6 global collaborators. Sample metadata almost always included a de-identified subject ID, COVID-19 status, age in years and sex. Where HLA class I and class II types were available, the types were taken from metadata supplied by the sample provider, not from assay-based typing.

What the study reported, not specific to this receptor: Clinical and demographic metadata were provided uncurated, with the amount varying by source and participant.

TCRbeta CDR3 regions were amplified from genomic DNA using the immunoSEQ Assay, a bias-controlled multiplex PCR. The study's own analysis went as follows. The number of nucleated cells in each sample was estimated by amplification of reference gene primers within the assay. To quantify the absolute abundance of each unique TCRbeta CDR3 rearrangement, sequence reads were collapsed and filtered. For each sample, productive Simpson clonality was calculated as the square root of Simpson's diversity index over productive rearrangements. TCRdb mirrors the immuneACCESS table, restricted to in-frame sequences. Some clones are absent from its copies; in checked studies, under half trace to an unresolved V gene, and the reason for the others is unknown. V, J and clone size are those of that table, while D and trimming were read from the DNA. The sample records about 110,000 clones, about three quarters of which are singletons. About 6.3% of the sample rests with the top ten.

Recombination connected TRBV2 to TRBJ1-4; the central 7 bases match TRBD1. This receptor was identified in an elderly man with COVID-19, enrolled during active disease. What was sequenced was peripheral blood. The DNA is as follows: TGTGCCAGCACCGACAGGGCAACTAATGAAAAACTGTTTTTT. Translated, this is CASTDRATNEKLFF.